The 15 T cell receptor beta chains listed next were all sequenced from one sample in a study of blood T cells in healthy people across ages. A second PCR of 7 to 11 cycles used a sample-barcoded 5' primer and a J-beta primer mix. TCRdb called the 5' RACE reads again in MiXCR, with one record for every CDR3 protein. Counted here are approximately 490,000 distinct CDR3 sequences, 24% occurring once; the ten biggest clones make up around 10%. These sequences were also reported in another study, on T cells of mothers and their children.

Sequencing was carried out using blood. The origin of the receptors is a boy aged 5-17 years in good health.

DNA of the CDR3: TGTGCCAGCAGCTTAGTCCCTAGCGGGGGGGCCGGGGATGAGCAGTTCTTC. This encodes CASSLVPSGGAGDEQFF. The rearrangement joins TRBV7-2 to TRBJ2-1, with 12 bases fitting TRBD2. This CDR3 region has 17 residues. Germline V gene data show CDR1 as SGHTA and CDR2 as FQGNSA. Trimming removed 1 base from V and 8 bases from J; junction bases left unmatched: 9.

The gene calls are TRBV29-1 and TRBJ2-5; the D gene is possibly TRBD2 (6 bases). V was shortened by 6 bases and J by 4 bases, with 12 bases between the two germline ends. Germline V CDR1 and CDR2: SQVTM, ANQGSEA. There are 12 residues in the CDR3. The CDR3 coding sequence is TGCAGCGTCGCTAGCGTAATAGAGACCCAGTACTTC. This gives the protein CSVASVIETQYF.

This clonotype came up a few times. The genes are TRBV29-1 and TRBJ2-5; 10 nucleotides line up with TRBD2. Near its end, the DNA agrees better with TRBJ2-1, so the J call may be wrong. Germline lookup yields CDR1 SQVTM and CDR2 ANQGSEA. The CDR3 extends over 16 amino acids. The CDR3 loop is CSVTRTSGRPYNEQFF. The CDR3 nucleotides are TGCAGCGTTACTAGGACTAGCGGAAGGCCCTACAATGAGCAGTTCTTC.

A few counts support this clonotype. The genes are TRBV30 and TRBJ2-5; 9 bases match TRBD2. From germline, CDR1 is GTSNPN and CDR2 SVGIG (reference sequence). The CDR3 runs to 14 residues. J gave up 4 bases and V 2 bases, and 5 bases lay outside the gene matches. The CDR3 DNA follows: TGTGCCTGGAGTCGCGGGGGGGCCGGAGAGACCCAGTACTTC. It translates to CAWSRGGAGETQYF.

The chain links TRBV6-5 to TRBJ1-4; D not certain. From germline, CDR1 is MNHEY and CDR2 SVGAGI. The CDR3 loop spans 12 amino acids. V lost 6 bases to trimming and J lost 8 bases, with 10 bases between them. The CDR3 DNA sequence: TGTGCCAGCAGGCTTGTGGGGGAAAAACTGTTTTTT. Amino acid sequence: CASRLVGEKLFF.

A few counts support this clonotype. The chain couples TRBV6-6 to TRBJ2-7, with 8 positions matching TRBD1. The V segment lost 5 bases and the J segment 4 bases; nucleotides outside the gene matches: 4. Germline CDR1 is MNHNY and CDR2 is SVGAGI (reference sequence). The CDR3 runs to 13 residues. This CDR3 reads CASSMDREYEQYF. The CDR3, as DNA: TGTGCCAGCAGTATGGACAGGGAGTACGAGCAGTACTTC.

This clonotype has only a few counts. DNA of the CDR3: TGCGCCAGCAGCAAAGGAGACGGTGTCTCCTACGAGCAGTACTTC. Protein: CASSKGDGVSYEQYF. This chain joins TRBV4-3 and TRBJ2-7; D gene ambiguous. V lost 5 bases and J lost 0, with 14 bases in between. Germline lookup yields CDR1 LGHNA and CDR2 YSLEER. This CDR3 region has 15 residues.

The chain combines TRBV29-1 with TRBJ2-1, with unresolved D. Trimming left V 8 bases short and J 7 bases short, with 18 bases between. The CDR3 has 13 amino acids. Germline loops: CDR1 SQVTM, CDR2 ANQGSEA. The CDR3 spells CSFAVFRTNEQFF. The CDR3, as DNA: TGCAGCTTCGCAGTCTTCAGGACGAATGAGCAGTTCTTC.

The sample holds a few counts of this clonotype. Germline and junction disagree at one end, which may indicate a read error. The chain uses TRBV27 and TRBJ2-7; 10 bases match TRBD1. Looked up from germline, CDR1 is MNHEY and CDR2 is SMNVEV (reference sequence). This CDR3 spans 15 amino acids. CDR3 coding DNA: TGTGCCCGCAGTTTGCCGGGGACAGGGGAATACGAGCAGTACTTC. Translating gives CARSLPGTGEYEQYF.

The rearrangement links TRBV7-2 to TRBJ2-7; D ambiguous. The CDR3 totals 11 residues. The germline gives CDR1 SGHTA, CDR2 FQGNSA. Deletions cut 4 bases from V and 2 bases from J, with 3 bases between. The CDR3 loop reads CASSCPYEQYF. CDR3 sequence (DNA): TGTGCCAGCAGCTGCCCCTACGAGCAGTACTTC. Looking up the rest from reference TRBV7-2 and TRBJ2-7 gives the full variable domain: GAGVSQSPSNKVTEKGKDVELRCDPISGHTALYWYRQSLGQGLEFLIYFQGNSAPDKSGLPSDRFSAERTGGSVSTLTIQRTQQEDSAVYLCASSCPYEQYFGPGTRLTVT.

This sequence joins TRBV4-3 and TRBJ1-1; no clear D. Per germline, CDR1 LGHNA and CDR2 YSLEER. CDR3 length: 14 amino acids. The germline V and J ends were trimmed by 5 bases and 1 base, with 11 bases remaining between them. The CDR3 bases are TGCGCCAGCAGCACCCAAAGAGGGAACACTGAAGCTTTCTTT. Its translation: CASSTQRGNTEAFF.

This clonotype was recorded a few times. This chain uses TRBV5-6 with TRBJ2-1; 7 nucleotides agree with TRBD1. J gave up 0 bases and V 0 bases, and 3 bases lay outside the gene matches. The V gene's germline CDR1 is SGHDT and CDR2 YYEEEE. The CDR3 covers 16 residues. The CDR3 sequence: CASSLEGAFSYNEQFF. DNA for the CDR3: TGTGCCAGCAGCTTGGAGGGGGCCTTCTCCTACAATGAGCAGTTCTTC.

As to this clonotype: A much larger clone differs by one base, so this may be a read error. The chain carries TRBV7-9 and TRBJ2-7, with no clear D. The CDR3 is 16 residues long. CDR1 SEHNR and CDR2 FQNEAQ come from the germline V gene (reference sequence). CDR3 DNA: TGTGCCAGCATCGAGATCCGCAACAAGGATTCCTGCGAGCAGTACTTC. Translation gives CASIEIRNKDSCEQYF. Drawing the rest from reference TRBV7-9 and TRBJ2-7, the complete variable domain is DTGVSQNPRHKITKRGQNVTFRCDPISEHNRLYWYRQTLGQGPEFLTYFQNEAQLEKSRLLSDRFSAERPKGSFSTLEIQRTEQGDSAMYLCASIEIRNKDSCEQYFGPGTRLTVT.

A few counts support this clonotype. J is TRBJ2-2 and V is TRBV6-2 or TRBV6-3; tentatively, D is TRBD1 (6 bases). This CDR3 is built from 15 residues. Germline CDR1 reads MNHEY; CDR2 reads SVGEGT. V was cut by 0 bases and J by 3 bases, with 8 bases left in between. DNA of the CDR3: TGTGCCAGCAGTTACTCGCCAGGGGACACCGGGGAGCTGTTTTTT. It specifies CASSYSPGDTGELFF.

V and J are TRBV10-2 and TRBJ1-1; D call uncertain. Germline V lookup: CDR1 WSHSY, CDR2 SAAADI. This CDR3 region has 11 residues. V gave up 7 bases and J gave up 2 bases, with 5 bases separating them. The CDR3 region is CASTENTEAFF. The CDR3 bases are TGCGCCAGCACTGAAAACACTGAAGCTTTCTTT.